What follows are 14 T cell receptor beta chains derived from one specimen sequenced in a study of CD8 T cells in Susac syndrome. cDNA came from approximately 0.5 to 1 ug RNA primed by random hexamers. MiXCR, applied by TCRdb to the immunoSEQ multiplex PCR reads, yields one record per CDR3 protein. The sample has over 150,000 distinct CDR3 sequences, over 90% seen once. Sample: CD4+ T cells from PBMCs. Receptor source: a human donor with Susac syndrome.

The rearrangement uses TRBV28 and TRBJ2-3, with 12 bases fitting TRBD1. Germline V gene sequence: CDR1 MDHEN, CDR2 SYDVKM. Germline trimming cut 5 bases from V and 5 bases from J; bases unmatched to any gene: 8. CDR3 length: 16 residues. CDR3 sequence: CASSPWGQGAKDTQYF. The CDR3 DNA sequence: TGTGCCAGCAGTCCGTGGGGACAGGGGGCGAAAGATACGCAGTATTTT. Full variable domain (missing parts from reference TRBV28 and TRBJ2-3): DVKVTQSSRYLVKRTGEKVFLECVQDMDHENMFWYRQDPGLGLRLIYFSYDVKMKEKGDIPEGYSVSREKKERFSLILESASTNQTSMYLCASSPWGQGAKDTQYFGPGTRLTVL.

This clonotype has only a few counts. This chain uses TRBV28 with TRBJ2-5; a weak D match, TRBD1 (6 bases). This CDR3 spans 14 amino acids. V gave up 2 bases and J gave up 5 bases, with 12 bases separating them. Germline CDR1 is MDHEN and CDR2 is SYDVKM. In DNA, the CDR3 is TGTGCCAGCAGTTTAGGCAGGGGCAGGGAGACCCAGTACTTC. Amino acid sequence: CASSLGRGRETQYF.

V is TRBV7-9 and J is TRBJ1-1; D perhaps matches TRBD1 (6 bases). Germline V gene sequence: CDR1 SEHNR, CDR2 FQNEAQ (reference sequence). V lost 6 bases and J 1 base, leaving 18 bases between the germline ends. This CDR3 comprises 16 residues. The CDR3 spells CASRPKRQDRNTEAFF. The CDR3 DNA sequence: TGTGCCAGCAGACCTAAACGACAGGACAGGAACACTGAAGCTTTCTTT. The full variable domain, with the rest looked up from reference TRBV7-9 and TRBJ1-1, is DTGVSQNPRHKITKRGQNVTFRCDPISEHNRLYWYRQTLGQGPEFLTYFQNEAQLEKSRLLSDRFSAERPKGSFSTLEIQRTEQGDSAMYLCASRPKRQDRNTEAFFGQGTRLTVV.

In this sample, this clonotype turned up a few times. This chain connects TRBV6-1 to TRBJ2-7; D not resolved. Germline values: CDR1 MNHNS, CDR2 SASEGT. With 4 bases removed from V and 1 base from J, the gap between germline ends came to 5 bases. The CDR3 is 12 residues long. This chain's CDR3 is CASSVISYEQYF. In DNA form, the CDR3 reads TGTGCCAGCAGTGTAATATCCTACGAGCAGTACTTC.

This chain uses TRBV29-1 with TRBJ2-5; no clear D gene. Trimming cost V 4 bases and J 2 bases, with 2 bases left between them. CDR3 size: 10 residues. Germline V gene data show CDR1 as SQVTM and CDR2 as ANQGSEA. The CDR3 here is CSVGQETQYF. CDR3 DNA: TGCAGCGTTGGACAAGAGACCCAGTACTTC.

The chain's CDR3 is CASSRGLAGGEQFF. In DNA form, the CDR3 reads TGTGCCAGCAGCCGAGGACTAGCGGGAGGTGAGCAGTTCTTC. The chain joins TRBV6-5 to TRBJ2-1, with 14 nucleotides matching TRBD2. The V gene's germline CDR1 is MNHEY and CDR2 SVGAGI. The CDR3 covers 14 residues. Trimming removed 6 bases from V and 9 bases from J; junction bases left unmatched: 4.

This clonotype was found once. V usage is TRBV6-2 or TRBV6-3 and J usage is TRBJ2-4, with D perhaps matching TRBD2 (5 bases). Deletions cut 3 bases from V and 8 bases from J, with 11 bases between. The CDR3 is 13 amino acids. Germline-derived CDR1 and CDR2 are MNHEY and SVGEGT. This CDR3 is CASSYTNGDIQYF. CDR3 coding DNA: TGTGCCAGCAGTTATACTAACGGGGACATTCAGTACTTC.

V and J are TRBV20-1 and TRBJ2-7; D is uncertain. Germline CDR1 is DFQATT and CDR2 is SNEGSKA (reference sequence). The CDR3 sequence is 11 residues long. V lost 2 bases and J lost 7, with 9 bases in between. CDR3 sequence reads: CSARSSGEQYF. Written as DNA, the CDR3 is TGCAGTGCTAGAAGTAGTGGGGAGCAGTACTTC.

The CDR3 loop is CASSTEVGGRAFF. DNA of the CDR3: TGTGCCAGCAGCACCGAGGTAGGAGGGAGAGCTTTCTTT. This chain connects TRBV7-9 to TRBJ1-1, with D hard to call. CDR1 is SEHNR and CDR2 is FQNEAQ in the germline V gene (reference sequence). V gave up 5 bases and J gave up 10 bases, with 17 bases separating them. CDR3 length equals 13 residues.

The chain couples TRBV28 to TRBJ2-1, with TRBD1 matching 7 bases. Trimming at V came to 2 bases and at J to 11 bases, leaving 6 bases not matched to a gene. Germline CDR1 MDHEN, CDR2 SYDVKM. The CDR3 runs 13 residues. CDR3 residues: CASSLIGGQKQFF. In DNA form, the CDR3 reads TGTGCCAGCAGTTTAATAGGGGGCCAGAAGCAGTTCTTC.

The chain recombines TRBV4-1 with TRBJ1-1, with TRBD1 matching over 8 bases. The J segment lost 6 bases and the V segment lost 3 bases, leaving 6 bases of the junction unmatched. The CDR3 totals 14 residues. Germline CDR1 is MGHRA and CDR2 is YSYEKL. Here the CDR3 reads CASSQRQGQAEAFF. DNA of the CDR3: TGCGCCAGCAGCCAGAGACAGGGGCAGGCTGAAGCTTTCTTT.

The chain carries TRBV20-1 and TRBJ2-5; D is perhaps TRBD1 (6 bases). The ends were cut back, 2 bases at V and 2 bases at J, with 12 bases in the middle. CDR3 size: 14 residues. Germline lookup yields CDR1 DFQATT and CDR2 SNEGSKA (reference sequence). The CDR3 loop is CSARSWGLQETQYF. For the CDR3, the DNA is TGCAGTGCTAGAAGTTGGGGGCTACAAGAGACCCAGTACTTC.

The chain uses TRBV4-3 and TRBJ2-1, with 7 bases matching TRBD2. The germline V gene encodes CDR1 LGHNA and CDR2 YSLEER. This CDR3 region has 14 residues. J was trimmed by 8 bases and V by 0 bases; bases with no gene match: 4. The CDR3 nucleotides read TGCGCCAGCAGCCAAGATGGGACTACTTATGAGCAGTTCTTC. Amino acids: CASSQDGTTYEQFF.

The V and J genes are TRBV6-6 and TRBJ2-3; D call uncertain. V shed 5 bases and J shed 2 bases, with 5 bases lying between them. The CDR3 consists of 12 residues. CDR1 and CDR2 from the germline V gene are MNHNY and SVGAGI (reference sequence). The CDR3 region has the DNA TGTGCCAGCAGTGGGAACACAGATACGCAGTATTTT. Residues: CASSGNTDTQYF.